The 20 T cell receptor beta chains presented below share a single source sample, sequenced in a study of shared clonotypes between healthy human individuals. Assay: immunoSEQ multiplex PCR; the TCRdb copy retains only in-frame clones and omits some. The sample has fewer than 400,000 clones, around two thirds seen once. Sample: memory CD4+ T cells sorted from blood. The subset is: CD45RA-negative fraction. The receptor set was obtained from a man aged 25 to 40 in good health.

The V gene is TRBV5-1, the J gene TRBJ2-5; D is unclear. CDR3 length: 14 residues. The V gene's germline CDR1 is SGHRS and CDR2 YFSETQ. With 4 bases removed from V and 2 bases from J, the gap between germline ends came to 12 bases. CDR3 bases: TGCGCCAGCAGCCACCCCGACGGACAAGAGACCCAGTACTTC. Translated, it gives CASSHPDGQETQYF.

The CDR3: CASSLGGPGVYEQYF. CDR3 sequence (DNA): TGCGCCAGCAGCTTGGGTGGACCGGGAGTATACGAGCAGTACTTC. The chain uses TRBV5-1 and TRBJ2-7; D possibly corresponds to TRBD2 (6 bases). CDR1 is SGHRS, CDR2 YFSETQ, per germline. The CDR3 is 15 amino acids. Trimming removed 0 bases at V and 4 bases at J, with 14 bases between.

This rearrangement joins TRBV7-9 to TRBJ2-3; 9 positions agree with TRBD1. J was trimmed by 4 bases and V by 3 bases; bases with no gene match: 5. The CDR3 sequence is 15 residues long. Germline CDR1 and CDR2: SEHNR and FQNEAQ (reference sequence). For the CDR3, the DNA is TGTGCCAGCAGCTTCGCCCGACAGGGGGCAGATACGCAGTATTTT. The encoded protein is CASSFARQGADTQYF.

The J gene is TRBJ1-1, the V gene TRBV5-1; maybe TRBD1 (6 bases). V was shortened by 3 bases and J by 3 bases, with 15 bases between the two germline ends. The CDR3 runs 15 residues. Germline V CDR1 and CDR2: SGHRS, YFSETQ. In DNA, the CDR3 is TGCGCCAGCAGCTCGGGGGGCGCCGGGTACACTGAAGCTTTCTTT. Encoded protein: CASSSGGAGYTEAFF.

To note about this clone: The junction departs from germline at one end; a sequencing error may be responsible. The chain has TRBV9 and TRBJ2-1, with TRBD2 matching 11 bases. Looked up from germline, CDR1 is SGDLS and CDR2 is YYNGEE. CDR3 length: 15 residues. CDR3 loop: CASSVDSGRANGQFF. In DNA form, the CDR3 reads TGTGCCAGCAGCGTAGATAGCGGGAGGGCAAATGGGCAGTTCTTC.

The chain carries TRBV5-6 and TRBJ1-3; the D is unclear. The germline V and J ends were trimmed by 2 bases and 3 bases, with 12 bases remaining between them. This CDR3 has 15 residues. The germline gives CDR1 SGHDT, CDR2 YYEEEE. CDR3 in amino acids: CASSLSPGGGNTIYF. The CDR3 bases are TGTGCCAGCAGCTTAAGTCCCGGAGGTGGAAACACCATATATTTT.

This rearrangement joins TRBV5-1 to TRBJ2-7, with a weak D call TRBD1 (6 bases). CDR1 is SGHRS and CDR2 is YFSETQ in the germline V gene. The ends were cut back, 5 bases at V and 3 bases at J, with 12 bases in the middle. The CDR3 totals 13 residues. The CDR3 DNA sequence: TGCGCCAGCAGACAGACAGGACGCTACGAGCAGTACTTC. Encoded protein: CASRQTGRYEQYF.

In nucleotides, the CDR3 is TGTGCCAGCAGCGGAGGGGGATACAATGAGCAGTTCTTC. This encodes CASSGGGYNEQFF. This chain links TRBV9 with TRBJ2-1; the D gene is possibly TRBD1 (6 bases). Germline V gene data show CDR1 as SGDLS and CDR2 as YYNGEE. This CDR3 has 13 amino acids. Deletions cut 3 bases from V and 4 bases from J, with 8 bases between.

This clone was detected only a few times. The chain joins TRBV5-1 to TRBJ2-7; no definite D call. The ends were cut back, 1 base at V and 5 bases at J, with 4 bases in the middle. CDR1 and CDR2 (germline): SGHRS, YFSETQ. The CDR3 length is 11 residues. DNA for the CDR3: TGCGCCAGCAGCTTGTCAAACGAGCAGTACTTC. Amino acids: CASSLSNEQYF. Filled out from reference TRBV5-1 and TRBJ2-7, the complete variable domain reads KAGVTQTPRYLIKTRGQQVTLSCSPISGHRSVSWYQQTPGQGLQFLFEYFSETQRNKGNFPGRFSGRQFSNSRSEMNVSTLELGDSALYLCASSLSNEQYFGPGTRLTVT.

The chain joins TRBV9 to TRBJ2-7; D perhaps matches TRBD1 (5 bases). V was pared by 0 bases and J by 3 bases, with 10 bases between. CDR3 length: 14 residues. Germline V gene lookup returns CDR1 SGDLS and CDR2 YYNGEE. The chain's CDR3 is CASSVAAGYYEQYF. CDR3 nucleotide sequence: TGTGCCAGCAGCGTAGCGGCAGGGTACTACGAGCAGTACTTC.

The V and J genes are TRBV20-1 and TRBJ1-2; D is ambiguous. The CDR3 sequence is 10 residues long. CDR1 and CDR2 from the germline V gene are DFQATT and SNEGSKA (reference sequence). V was clipped by 7 bases and J by 2 bases, with 5 bases between them. The CDR3 region is CSGWNYGYTF. The CDR3 bases are TGCAGTGGCTGGAACTATGGCTACACCTTC.

The rearrangement uses TRBV2 and TRBJ2-2, with 15 nucleotides matching TRBD2. This CDR3 has 19 amino acids. J was trimmed by 5 bases and V by 4 bases; bases with no gene match: 11. Germline V gives CDR1 SNHLY, CDR2 FYNNEI. This CDR3 reads CASSALPGLAGGKTGELFF. In nucleotides, the CDR3 is TGTGCCAGCAGTGCCCTCCCGGGACTAGCGGGAGGAAAGACCGGGGAGCTGTTTTTT.

The chain links TRBV2 to TRBJ1-1; tentative D call: TRBD1 (5 bases). V was pared by 8 bases and J by 7 bases, with 11 bases between. The CDR3 is 11 residues long. The germline V gene encodes CDR1 SNHLY and CDR2 FYNNEI. DNA of the CDR3: TGTGCCAGCGGAGGGGCGCTTGAAGCTTTCTTT. Its protein product is CASGGALEAFF.

This chain connects TRBV18 to TRBJ2-7; possibly TRBD1 or TRBD2 for D (6 bases each). The germline V and J ends were trimmed by 3 bases and 5 bases, with 14 bases remaining between them. The length of the CDR3 is 14 residues. Germline-derived CDR1 and CDR2 are KGHSH and LQKENI. The CDR3 nucleotides read TGTGCCAGCTCACCTGGGGGCGGGATAGACGAGCAGTACTTC. Protein sequence: CASSPGGGIDEQYF.

The V and J genes are TRBV28 and TRBJ2-1; TRBD2 matches at 8 bases. Germline trimming cut 10 bases from V and 9 bases from J; bases unmatched to any gene: 14. The CDR3 runs 14 residues. Germline loops: CDR1 MDHEN, CDR2 SYDVKM. Here the CDR3 reads CATTGLVGSSEQFF. In DNA, the CDR3 is TGTGCCACCACGGGACTAGTGGGCTCAAGTGAGCAGTTCTTC.

This clone was detected a few times. The chain employs TRBV7-3 and TRBJ2-1; tentative D call: TRBD2 (5 bases). Trimming stripped 5 bases from V and 0 bases from J, with 11 bases between. Germline CDR1 reads SGHTA; CDR2 reads FQGTGA. The CDR3 sequence is 15 residues long. As DNA, the CDR3 is TGTGCCAGCAGCCAGTCACTAGGCTCCTACAATGAGCAGTTCTTC. Amino acids: CASSQSLGSYNEQFF.

The V call is TRBV11-2, the J call TRBJ2-1; D uncertain. The CDR3 is 12 amino acids. The V end was cut by 4 bases, the J end by 8 bases, with 9 bases between. In germline, CDR1 is SGHAT, CDR2 FQNNGV. CDR3 coding DNA: TGTGCCAGCAGCTCTAAGCGCTATGAGCAGTTCTTC. Protein: CASSSKRYEQFF.

The V gene is TRBV19, the J gene TRBJ2-2, with 8 bases fitting TRBD1. Germline assignment: CDR1 LNHDA and CDR2 SQIVND (reference sequence). This CDR3 contains 15 residues. Unmatched junction bases numbered 5, after V lost 4 bases and J lost 4 bases. CDR3 sequence reads: CASSKTGGSTGELFF. CDR3 bases: TGTGCCAGTAGTAAAACAGGGGGTTCCACCGGGGAGCTGTTTTTT. The full variable domain, in which reference TRBV19 and TRBJ2-2 provide the parts outside the CDR3, is DGGITQSPKYLFRKEGQNVTLSCEQNLNHDAMYWYRQDPGQGLRLIYYSQIVNDFQKGDIAEGYSVSREKKESFPLTVTSAQKNPTAFYLCASSKTGGSTGELFFGEGSRLTVL.

This clone was picked up one time. V and J are TRBV6-1 and TRBJ2-7; tentatively, D is TRBD1 or TRBD2 (5 bases each). The CDR3 is made up of 14 amino acids. Germline-derived CDR1 and CDR2 are MNHNS and SASEGT. Between the trimmed V and J ends, which lost 3 bases and 1 base, there was a span of 10 bases. In DNA form, the CDR3 reads TGTGCCAGCAGTGACCCGGGACGGTCCTACGAGCAGTACTTC. It encodes CASSDPGRSYEQYF.

This chain uses TRBV5-1 with TRBJ2-5; TRBD1 agrees at 10 bases. Germline CDR1 reads SGHRS; CDR2 reads YFSETQ. With V trimmed by 0 bases and J by 2 bases, 4 bases remained unmatched. The CDR3 sequence is 16 residues long. The CDR3 spells CASSLGGTGVQETQYF. CDR3 coding DNA: TGCGCCAGCAGCTTGGGTGGGACAGGGGTTCAAGAGACCCAGTACTTC.